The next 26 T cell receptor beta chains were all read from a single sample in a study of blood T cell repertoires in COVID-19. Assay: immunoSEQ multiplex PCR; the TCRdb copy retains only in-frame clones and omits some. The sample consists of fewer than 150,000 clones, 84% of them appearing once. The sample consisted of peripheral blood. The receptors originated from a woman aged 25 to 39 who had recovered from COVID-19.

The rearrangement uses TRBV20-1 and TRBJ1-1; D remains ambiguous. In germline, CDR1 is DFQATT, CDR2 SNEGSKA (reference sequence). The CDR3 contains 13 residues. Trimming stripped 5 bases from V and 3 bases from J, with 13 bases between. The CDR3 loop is CSAGDRGDTEAFF. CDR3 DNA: TGCAGTGCTGGTGACCGCGGAGACACTGAAGCTTTCTTT.

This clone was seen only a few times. The CDR3 loop is CASSDPRGANEKLFF. CDR3 in DNA: TGTGCCAGTAGTGACCCCCGGGGGGCAAATGAAAAACTGTTTTTT. The V and J genes are TRBV19 and TRBJ1-4; possibly TRBD1 for D (6 bases). Germline CDR1 LNHDA, CDR2 SQIVND (reference sequence). This CDR3 region has 15 residues. With 5 bases removed from V and 5 bases from J, the gap between germline ends came to 15 bases.

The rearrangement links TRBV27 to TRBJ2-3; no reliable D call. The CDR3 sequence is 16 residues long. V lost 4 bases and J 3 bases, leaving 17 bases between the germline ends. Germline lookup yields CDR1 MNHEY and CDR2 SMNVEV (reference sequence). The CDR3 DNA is TGTGCCAGCAGTTCAGTTGGCCTAGTGGGTACAGATACGCAGTATTTT. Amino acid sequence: CASSSVGLVGTDTQYF.

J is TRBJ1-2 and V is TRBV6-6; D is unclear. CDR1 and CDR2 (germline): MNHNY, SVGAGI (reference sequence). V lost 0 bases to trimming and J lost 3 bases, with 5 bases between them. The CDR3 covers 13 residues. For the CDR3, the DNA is TGTGCCAGCAGTTACTCGGGAGACTATGGCTACACCTTC. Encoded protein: CASSYSGDYGYTF.

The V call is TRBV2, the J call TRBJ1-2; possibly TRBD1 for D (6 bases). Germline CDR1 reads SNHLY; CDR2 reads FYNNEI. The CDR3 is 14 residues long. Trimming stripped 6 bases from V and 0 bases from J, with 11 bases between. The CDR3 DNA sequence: TGTGCCAGCAGAGTACAGGGAGCTAACTATGGCTACACCTTC. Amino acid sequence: CASRVQGANYGYTF.

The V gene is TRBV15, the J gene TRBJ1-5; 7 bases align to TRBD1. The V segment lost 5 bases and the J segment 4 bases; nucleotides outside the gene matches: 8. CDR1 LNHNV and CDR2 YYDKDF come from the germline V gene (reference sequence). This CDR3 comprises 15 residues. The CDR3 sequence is CATSLGDSKNQPQHF. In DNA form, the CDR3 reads TGTGCCACCAGCCTTGGGGACAGCAAGAATCAGCCCCAGCATTTT.

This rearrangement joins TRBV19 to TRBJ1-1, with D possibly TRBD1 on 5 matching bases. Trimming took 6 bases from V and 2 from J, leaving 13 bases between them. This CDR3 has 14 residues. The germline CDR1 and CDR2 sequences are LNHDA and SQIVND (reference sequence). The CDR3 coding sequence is TGTGCCAGTAGGCGGGGGACCGAAAACACTGAAGCTTTCTTT. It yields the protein CASRRGTENTEAFF.

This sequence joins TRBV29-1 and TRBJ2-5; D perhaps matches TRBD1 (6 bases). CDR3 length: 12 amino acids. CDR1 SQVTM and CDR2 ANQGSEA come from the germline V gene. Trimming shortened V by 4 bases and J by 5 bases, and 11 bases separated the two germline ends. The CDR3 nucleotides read TGCAGCGTTGCCAGGGGAGCGGAGACCCAGTACTTC. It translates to CSVARGAETQYF.

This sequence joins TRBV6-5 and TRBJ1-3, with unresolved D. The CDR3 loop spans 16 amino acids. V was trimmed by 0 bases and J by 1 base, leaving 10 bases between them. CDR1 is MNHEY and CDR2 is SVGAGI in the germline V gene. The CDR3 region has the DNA TGTGCCAGCAGTTACTCCGGTCCCTATTCTGGAAACACCATATATTTT. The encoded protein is CASSYSGPYSGNTIYF.

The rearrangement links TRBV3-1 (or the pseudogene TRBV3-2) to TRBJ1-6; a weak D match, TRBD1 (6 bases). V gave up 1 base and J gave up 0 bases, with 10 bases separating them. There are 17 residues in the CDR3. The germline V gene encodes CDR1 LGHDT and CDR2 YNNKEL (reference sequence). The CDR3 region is CASSQGGGSSYNSPLHF. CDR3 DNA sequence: TGTGCCAGCAGCCAAGGGGGGGGCAGCTCCTATAATTCACCCCTCCACTTT.

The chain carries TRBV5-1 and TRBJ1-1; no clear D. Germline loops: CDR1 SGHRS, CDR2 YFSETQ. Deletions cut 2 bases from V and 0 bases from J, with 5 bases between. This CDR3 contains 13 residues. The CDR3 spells CASSFLLNTEAFF. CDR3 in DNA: TGCGCCAGCAGCTTCCTATTGAACACTGAAGCTTTCTTT.

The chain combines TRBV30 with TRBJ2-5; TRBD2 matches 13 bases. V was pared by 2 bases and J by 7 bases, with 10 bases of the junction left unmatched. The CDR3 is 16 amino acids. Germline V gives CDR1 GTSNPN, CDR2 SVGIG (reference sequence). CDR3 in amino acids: CAWSITSGGATATQYF. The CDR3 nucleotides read TGTGCCTGGAGTATAACTAGCGGGGGGGCCACGGCGACCCAGTACTTC. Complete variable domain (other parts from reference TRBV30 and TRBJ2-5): SQTIHQWPATLVQPVGSPLSLECTVEGTSNPNLYWYRQAAGRGLQLLFYSVGIGQISSEVPQNLSASRPQDRQFILSSKKLLLSDSGFYLCAWSITSGGATATQYFGPGTRLLVL.

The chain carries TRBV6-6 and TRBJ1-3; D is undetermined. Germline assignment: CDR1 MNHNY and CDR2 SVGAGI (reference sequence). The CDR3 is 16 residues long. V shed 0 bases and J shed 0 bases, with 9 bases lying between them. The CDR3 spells CASSYSKKSSGNTIYF. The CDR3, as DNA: TGTGCCAGCAGTTACTCGAAAAAGAGCTCTGGAAACACCATATATTTT.

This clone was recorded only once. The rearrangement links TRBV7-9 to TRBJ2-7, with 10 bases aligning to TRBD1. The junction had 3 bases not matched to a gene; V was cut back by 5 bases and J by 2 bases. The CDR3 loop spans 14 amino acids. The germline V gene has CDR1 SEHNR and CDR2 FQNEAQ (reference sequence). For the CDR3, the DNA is TGTGCCAGCAGCCAAGGGACAGGGGCCTACGAGCAGTACTTC. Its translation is CASSQGTGAYEQYF.

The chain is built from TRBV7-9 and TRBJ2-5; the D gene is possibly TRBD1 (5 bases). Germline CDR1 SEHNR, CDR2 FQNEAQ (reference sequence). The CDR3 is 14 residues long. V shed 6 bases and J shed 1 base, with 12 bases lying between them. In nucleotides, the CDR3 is TGTGCCAGCAGTCAACAGGAGCTCCAAGAGACCCAGTACTTC. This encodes CASSQQELQETQYF.

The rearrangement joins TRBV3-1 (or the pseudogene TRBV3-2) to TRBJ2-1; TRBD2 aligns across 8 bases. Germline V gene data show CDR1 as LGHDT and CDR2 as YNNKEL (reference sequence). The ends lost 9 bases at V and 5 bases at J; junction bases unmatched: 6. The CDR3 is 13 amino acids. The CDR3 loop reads CASEREKNNEQFF. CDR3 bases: TGTGCCAGTGAGCGGGAGAAAAACAATGAGCAGTTCTTC.

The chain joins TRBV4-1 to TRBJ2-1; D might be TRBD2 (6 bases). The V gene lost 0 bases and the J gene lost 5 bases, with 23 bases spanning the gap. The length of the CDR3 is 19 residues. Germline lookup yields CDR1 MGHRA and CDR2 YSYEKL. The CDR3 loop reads CASSQDSWEVRRKDNEQFF. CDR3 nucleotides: TGCGCCAGCAGCCAAGATTCGTGGGAGGTCCGAAGAAAGGACAATGAGCAGTTCTTC.

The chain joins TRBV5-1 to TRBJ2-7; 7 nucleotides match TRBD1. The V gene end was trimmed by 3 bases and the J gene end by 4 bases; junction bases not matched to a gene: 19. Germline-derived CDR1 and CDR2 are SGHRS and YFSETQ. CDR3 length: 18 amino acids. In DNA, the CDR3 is TGCGCCAGCAGCTACACCATGTCTGACAGGGTAAAATCTTACGAGCAGTACTTC. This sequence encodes CASSYTMSDRVKSYEQYF.

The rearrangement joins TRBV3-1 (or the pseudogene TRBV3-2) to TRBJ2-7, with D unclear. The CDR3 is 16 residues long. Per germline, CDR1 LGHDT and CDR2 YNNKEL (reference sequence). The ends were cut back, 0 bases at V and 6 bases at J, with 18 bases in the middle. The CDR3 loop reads CASSQDPGGSVGEQYF. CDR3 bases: TGTGCCAGCAGCCAAGATCCAGGTGGGTCAGTAGGCGAGCAGTACTTC.

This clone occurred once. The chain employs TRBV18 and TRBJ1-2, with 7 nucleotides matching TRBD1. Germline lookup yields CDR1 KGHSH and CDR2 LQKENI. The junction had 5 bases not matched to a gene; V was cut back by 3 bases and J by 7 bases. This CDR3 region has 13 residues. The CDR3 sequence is CASSPEQGFGYTF. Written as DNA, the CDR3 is TGTGCCAGCTCACCGGAACAGGGGTTTGGCTACACCTTC.

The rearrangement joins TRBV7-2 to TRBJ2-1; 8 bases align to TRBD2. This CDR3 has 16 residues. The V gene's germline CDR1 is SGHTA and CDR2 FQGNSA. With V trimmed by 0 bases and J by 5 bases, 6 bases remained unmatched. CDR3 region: CASSLAGLAGHNEQFF. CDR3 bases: TGTGCCAGCAGCTTAGCCGGGCTAGCGGGCCACAATGAGCAGTTCTTC.

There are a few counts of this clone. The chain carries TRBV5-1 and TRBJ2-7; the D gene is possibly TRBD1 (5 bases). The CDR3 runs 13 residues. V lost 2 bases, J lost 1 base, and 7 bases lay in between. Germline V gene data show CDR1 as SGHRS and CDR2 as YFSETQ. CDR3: CASSFQGSYEQYF. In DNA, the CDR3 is TGCGCCAGCAGCTTCCAGGGTTCCTACGAGCAGTACTTC. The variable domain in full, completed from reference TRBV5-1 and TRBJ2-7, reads KAGVTQTPRYLIKTRGQQVTLSCSPISGHRSVSWYQQTPGQGLQFLFEYFSETQRNKGNFPGRFSGRQFSNSRSEMNVSTLELGDSALYLCASSFQGSYEQYFGPGTRLTVT.

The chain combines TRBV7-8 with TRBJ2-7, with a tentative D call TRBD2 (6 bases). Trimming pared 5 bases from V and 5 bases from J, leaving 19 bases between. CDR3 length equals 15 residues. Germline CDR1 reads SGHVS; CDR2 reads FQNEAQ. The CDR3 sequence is CASSLPLGGEDEQYF. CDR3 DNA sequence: TGTGCCAGCAGCCTCCCTCTCGGGGGTGAGGACGAGCAGTACTTC.

The CDR3 DNA is TGTGCCAGCAGCCTCGGACAGGGAGACTACGAGCAGTACTTC. Translation: CASSLGQGDYEQYF. This sequence joins TRBV7-8 and TRBJ2-7, with TRBD1 identical over 8 bases. Germline CDR1 SGHVS, CDR2 FQNEAQ. The trim removed 5 bases at V and 3 bases at J, leaving 6 bases unmatched. The CDR3 runs to 14 residues.

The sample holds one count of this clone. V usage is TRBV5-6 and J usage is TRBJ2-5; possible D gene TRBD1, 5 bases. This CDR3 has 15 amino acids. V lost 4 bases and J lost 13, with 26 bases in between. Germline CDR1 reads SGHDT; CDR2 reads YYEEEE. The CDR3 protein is CASSPRALMGSEAYF. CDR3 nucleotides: TGTGCCAGCAGCCCCAGGGCGTTAATGGGCTCGGAAGCGTACTTC.

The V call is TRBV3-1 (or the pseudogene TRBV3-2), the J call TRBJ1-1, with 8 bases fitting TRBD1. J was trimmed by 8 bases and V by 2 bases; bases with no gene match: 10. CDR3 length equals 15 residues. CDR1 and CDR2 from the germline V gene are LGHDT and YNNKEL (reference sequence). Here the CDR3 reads CASSQRSTGGREAFF. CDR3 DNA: TGTGCCAGCAGCCAAAGGAGCACAGGGGGACGCGAAGCTTTCTTT.